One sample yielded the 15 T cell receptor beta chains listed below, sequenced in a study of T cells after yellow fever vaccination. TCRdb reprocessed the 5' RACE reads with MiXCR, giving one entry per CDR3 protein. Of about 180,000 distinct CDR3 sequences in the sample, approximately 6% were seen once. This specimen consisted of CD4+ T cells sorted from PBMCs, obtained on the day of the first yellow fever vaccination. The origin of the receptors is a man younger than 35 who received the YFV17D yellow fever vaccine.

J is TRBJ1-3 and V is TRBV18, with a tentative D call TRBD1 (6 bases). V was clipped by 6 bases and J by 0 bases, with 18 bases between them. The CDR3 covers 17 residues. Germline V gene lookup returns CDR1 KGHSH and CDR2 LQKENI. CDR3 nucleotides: TGTGCCAGCTCGGCTCGGGGGGGCGAAAGCTCTGGAAACACCATATATTTT. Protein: CASSARGGESSGNTIYF.

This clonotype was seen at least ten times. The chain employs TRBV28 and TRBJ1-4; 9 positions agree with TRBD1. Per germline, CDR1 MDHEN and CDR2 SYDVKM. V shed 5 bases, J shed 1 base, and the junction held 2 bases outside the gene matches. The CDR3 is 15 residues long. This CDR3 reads CASSPGQGTNEKLFF. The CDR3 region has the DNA TGTGCCAGCAGTCCGGGACAGGGAACTAATGAAAAACTGTTTTTT.

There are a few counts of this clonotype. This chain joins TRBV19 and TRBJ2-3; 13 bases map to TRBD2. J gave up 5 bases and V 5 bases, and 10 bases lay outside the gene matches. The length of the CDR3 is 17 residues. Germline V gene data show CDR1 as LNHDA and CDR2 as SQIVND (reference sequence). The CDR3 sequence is CASSYRRLAGGGDTQYF. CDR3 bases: TGTGCCAGTAGTTACCGCCGACTAGCGGGGGGCGGAGATACGCAGTATTTT.

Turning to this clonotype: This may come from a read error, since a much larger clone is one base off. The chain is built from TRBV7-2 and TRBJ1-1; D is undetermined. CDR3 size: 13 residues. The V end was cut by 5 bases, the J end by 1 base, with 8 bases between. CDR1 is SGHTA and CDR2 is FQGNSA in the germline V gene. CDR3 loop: CASSPSENTEAFF. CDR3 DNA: TGTGCCAGCAGCCCTAGCGAGAACACTGAAGCTTTCTTT.

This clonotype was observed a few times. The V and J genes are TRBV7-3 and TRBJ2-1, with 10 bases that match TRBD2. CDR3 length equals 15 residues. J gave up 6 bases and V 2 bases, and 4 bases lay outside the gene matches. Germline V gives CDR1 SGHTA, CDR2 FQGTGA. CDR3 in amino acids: CASSLGSGGSNEQFF. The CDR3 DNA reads TGTGCCAGCAGCTTAGGTAGCGGGGGGTCCAATGAGCAGTTCTTC.

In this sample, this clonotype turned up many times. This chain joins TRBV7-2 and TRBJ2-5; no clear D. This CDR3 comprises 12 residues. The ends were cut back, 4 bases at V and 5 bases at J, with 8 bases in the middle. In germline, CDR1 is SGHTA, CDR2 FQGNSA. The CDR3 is CASSSSAETQYF. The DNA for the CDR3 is TGTGCCAGCAGCTCTTCAGCGGAGACCCAGTACTTC. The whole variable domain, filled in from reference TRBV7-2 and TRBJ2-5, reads GAGVSQSPSNKVTEKGKDVELRCDPISGHTALYWYRQSLGQGLEFLIYFQGNSAPDKSGLPSDRFSAERTGGSVSTLTIQRTQQEDSAVYLCASSSSAETQYFGPGTRLLVL.

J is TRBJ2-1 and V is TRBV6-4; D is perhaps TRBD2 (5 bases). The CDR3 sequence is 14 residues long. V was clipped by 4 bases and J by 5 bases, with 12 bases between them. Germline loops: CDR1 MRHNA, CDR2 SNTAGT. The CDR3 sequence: CASSVERENNEQFF. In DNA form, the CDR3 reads TGTGCCAGCAGTGTTGAGAGGGAGAACAATGAGCAGTTCTTC.

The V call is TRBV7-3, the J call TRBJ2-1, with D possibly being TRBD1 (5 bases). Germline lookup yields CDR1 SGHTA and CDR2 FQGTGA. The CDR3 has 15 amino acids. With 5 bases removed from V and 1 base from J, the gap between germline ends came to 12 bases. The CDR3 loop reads CASSPGGHSYNEQFF. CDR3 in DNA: TGTGCCAGCAGCCCGGGTGGACATTCCTACAATGAGCAGTTCTTC.

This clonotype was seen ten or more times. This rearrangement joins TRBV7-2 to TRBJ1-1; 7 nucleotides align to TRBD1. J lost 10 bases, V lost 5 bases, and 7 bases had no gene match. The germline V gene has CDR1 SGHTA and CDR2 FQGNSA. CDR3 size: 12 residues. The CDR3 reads CASSLQGSGAFF. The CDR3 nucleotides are TGTGCCAGCAGCCTACAGGGGTCGGGAGCTTTCTTT.

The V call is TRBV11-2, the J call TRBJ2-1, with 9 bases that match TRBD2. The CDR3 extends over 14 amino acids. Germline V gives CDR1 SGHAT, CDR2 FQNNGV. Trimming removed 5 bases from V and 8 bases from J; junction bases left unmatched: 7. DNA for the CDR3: TGTGCCAGCAGCACCATAGCGGGGGAGGATGAGCAGTTCTTC. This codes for CASSTIAGEDEQFF.

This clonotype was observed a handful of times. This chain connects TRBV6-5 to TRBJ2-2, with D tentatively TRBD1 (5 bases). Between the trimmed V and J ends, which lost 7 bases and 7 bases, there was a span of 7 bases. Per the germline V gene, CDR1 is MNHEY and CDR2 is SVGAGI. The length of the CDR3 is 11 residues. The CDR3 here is CASNQGGELFF. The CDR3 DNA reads TGTGCCAGCAACCAGGGCGGGGAGCTGTTTTTT.

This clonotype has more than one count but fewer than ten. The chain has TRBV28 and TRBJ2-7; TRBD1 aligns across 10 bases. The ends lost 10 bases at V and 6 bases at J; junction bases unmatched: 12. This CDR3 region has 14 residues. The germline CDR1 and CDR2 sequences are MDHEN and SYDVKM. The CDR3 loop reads CAIESSGTGVEQYF. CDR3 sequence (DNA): TGTGCCATCGAATCCTCCGGGACAGGGGTCGAGCAGTACTTC.

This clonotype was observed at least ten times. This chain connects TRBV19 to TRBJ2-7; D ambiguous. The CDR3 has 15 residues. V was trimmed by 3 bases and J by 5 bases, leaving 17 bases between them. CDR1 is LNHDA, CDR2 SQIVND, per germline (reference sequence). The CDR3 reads CASSIGQRRVNEQYF. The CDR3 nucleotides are TGTGCCAGTAGTATTGGGCAGCGCCGGGTCAACGAGCAGTACTTC.

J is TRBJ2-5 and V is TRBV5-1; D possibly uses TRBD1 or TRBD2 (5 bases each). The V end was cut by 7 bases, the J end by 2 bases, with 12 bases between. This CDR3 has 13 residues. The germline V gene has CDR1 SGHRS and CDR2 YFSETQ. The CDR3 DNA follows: TGCGCCAGCGGGCCGGGACCTCAAGAGACCCAGTACTTC. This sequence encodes CASGPGPQETQYF. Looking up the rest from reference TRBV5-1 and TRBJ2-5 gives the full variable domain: KAGVTQTPRYLIKTRGQQVTLSCSPISGHRSVSWYQQTPGQGLQFLFEYFSETQRNKGNFPGRFSGRQFSNSRSEMNVSTLELGDSALYLCASGPGPQETQYFGPGTRLLVL.

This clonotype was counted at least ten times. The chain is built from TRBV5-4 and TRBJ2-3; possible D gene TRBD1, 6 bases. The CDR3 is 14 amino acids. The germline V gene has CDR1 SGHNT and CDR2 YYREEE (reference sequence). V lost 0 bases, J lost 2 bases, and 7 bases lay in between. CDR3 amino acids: CASSLGQATDTQYF. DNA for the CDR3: TGTGCCAGCAGCTTGGGACAGGCCACAGATACGCAGTATTTT. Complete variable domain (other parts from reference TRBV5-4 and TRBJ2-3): ETGVTQSPTHLIKTRGQQVTLRCSSQSGHNTVSWYQQALGQGPQFIFQYYREEENGRGNFPPRFSGLQFPNYSSELNVNALELDDSALYLCASSLGQATDTQYFGPGTRLTVL.